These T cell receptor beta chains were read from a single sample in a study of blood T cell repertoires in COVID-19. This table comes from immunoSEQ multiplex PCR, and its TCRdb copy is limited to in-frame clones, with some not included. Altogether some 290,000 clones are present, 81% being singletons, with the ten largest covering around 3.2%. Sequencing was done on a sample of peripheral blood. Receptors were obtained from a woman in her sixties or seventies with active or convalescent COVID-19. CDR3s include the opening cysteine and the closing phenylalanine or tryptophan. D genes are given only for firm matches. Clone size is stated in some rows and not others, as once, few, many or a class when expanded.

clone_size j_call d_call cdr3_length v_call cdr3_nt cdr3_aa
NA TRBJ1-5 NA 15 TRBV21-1 TGTGCCAGCAGCAAAGGCAACTCGTGCAATCAGCCCCAGCATTTT CASSKGNSCNQPQHF
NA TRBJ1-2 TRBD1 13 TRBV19 TGTGCCAGCCTTGGGACAGGGAACTATGGCTACACCTTC CASLGTGNYGYTF
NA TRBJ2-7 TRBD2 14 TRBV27 TGTGCCAGCAGTTTAAGCGGGGGAACCTACGAGCAGTACTTC CASSLSGGTYEQYF
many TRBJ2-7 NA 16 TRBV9 TGTGCCAGCAGCCCAAAGGTTCTCGACGAGCTAGGCGAGCAGTACTTC CASSPKVLDELGEQYF
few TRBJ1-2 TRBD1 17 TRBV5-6 TGTGCCAGCAGCTTCCCACCCCCGACAGGGGAAAGGTATGGCTACACCTTC CASSFPPPTGERYGYTF
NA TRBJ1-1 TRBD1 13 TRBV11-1 TGTGCCAGCAGCCACAGGGGGAACACTGAAGCTTTCTTT CASSHRGNTEAFF
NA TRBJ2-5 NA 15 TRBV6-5 TGTGCCAGCAGTCACGGGGGGGGACAGGGAGAGACCCAGTACTTC CASSHGGGQGETQYF
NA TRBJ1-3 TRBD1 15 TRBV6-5 TGTGCCAGCAGCAGACAGGGGGCAGGGGGAAACACCATATATTTT CASSRQGAGGNTIYF
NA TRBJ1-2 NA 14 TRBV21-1 TGTGCCAGCAGCGCCCGGGGGGAGGGAAGCGGCTACACCTTC CASSARGEGSGYTF
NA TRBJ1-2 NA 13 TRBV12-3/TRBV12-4 TGTGCCAGCAGTTTAGGGCCACAGAATGGCTACACCTTC CASSLGPQNGYTF
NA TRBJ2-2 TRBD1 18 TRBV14 TGTGCCAGGGGGTCGGGACAGGCAGGATCGGTGAACACCGGGGAGCTGTTTTTT CARGSGQAGSVNTGELFF
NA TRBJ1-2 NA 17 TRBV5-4 TGTGCCAGCAGCTTCGGCGTAGGGGATATTTTCAGTTTTCTCTACACCTTC CASSFGVGDIFSFLYTF
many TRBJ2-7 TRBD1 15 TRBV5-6 TGTGCCAGCAGCTTCCTAGGACAGGGCATCTACGAGCAGTACTTC CASSFLGQGIYEQYF
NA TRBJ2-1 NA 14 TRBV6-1 TGTGCCAGCAGTGACAGGGGGGTCAGAAATGAGCAGTTCTTC CASSDRGVRNEQFF
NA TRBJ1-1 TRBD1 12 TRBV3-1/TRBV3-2 TGTGCCAGCAGCCAAGACGGCCGGGACAGCCTCTTT CASSQDGRDSLF
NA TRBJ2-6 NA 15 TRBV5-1 TGCGCCAGCAGTAACCAGGGCTCTGGGGCCAACGTCCTGACTTTC CASSNQGSGANVLTF
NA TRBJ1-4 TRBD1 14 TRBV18 TGTGCCAGCTCAGAGGACAGGGGTGATGAAAAACTGTTTTTT CASSEDRGDEKLFF
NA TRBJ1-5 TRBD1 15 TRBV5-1 TGCGCCAGCAGCTCCGGACAGGGTAACAATCAGCCCCAGCATTTT CASSSGQGNNQPQHF
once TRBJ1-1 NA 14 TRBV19 TGTGCCAGTAGTATGGCGAGGGCGAACACTGAAGCTTTCTTT CASSMARANTEAFF
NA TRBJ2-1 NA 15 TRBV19 TGTGCCAGTCGGAATTGGGGCAGACCGTACAATGAGCAGTTCTTC CASRNWGRPYNEQFF
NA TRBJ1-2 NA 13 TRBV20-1 TGCAGTGCTAGTCCAGGGGTTCACTATGGCTACACCTTC CSASPGVHYGYTF
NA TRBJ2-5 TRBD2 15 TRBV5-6 TGTGCCAGCAGCTTGGAGGCTAGCGGGTGGGGAGTCCAGTACTTC CASSLEASGWGVQYF
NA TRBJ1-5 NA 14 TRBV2 TGTGCCAGCATGGGCAGGGGCGGCAATCAGCCCCAGCATTTT CASMGRGGNQPQHF
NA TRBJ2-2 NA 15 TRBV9 TGTGCCAGCAGCGGCAGGGGGGCCGACACCGGGGAGCTGTTTTTT CASSGRGADTGELFF
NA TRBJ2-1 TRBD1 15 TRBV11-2 TGTGCCAGCAGCCCCGGACAGGTCTTCTACAATGAGCAGTTCTTC CASSPGQVFYNEQFF
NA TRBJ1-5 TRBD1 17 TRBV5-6 TGTGCCAGCAGCCCCCGCGGAGGGGGCGATGGCAATCAGCCCCAGCATTTT CASSPRGGGDGNQPQHF
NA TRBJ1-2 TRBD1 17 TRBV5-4 TGTGCCAGCAGCTCCTCCCGCTCGGGCAGGGGGCGAGATGGCTACACCTTC CASSSSRSGRGRDGYTF
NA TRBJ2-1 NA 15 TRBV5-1 TGCGCCAGCAGCTTGGGTGGGGGGTACTACAATGAGCAGTTCTTC CASSLGGGYYNEQFF
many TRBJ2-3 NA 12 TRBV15 TGTGCCACCGGACTGCGCACAGATACGCAGTATTTT CATGLRTDTQYF
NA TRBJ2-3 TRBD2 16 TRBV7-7 TGTGCTAGCAGCCCGACTAGCGGGGGGTCACCGGATACGCAGTATTTT CASSPTSGGSPDTQYF
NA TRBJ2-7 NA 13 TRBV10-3 TGTGCCATCAGTGTAAGGTTCGAGGAGGAGCAGTACTTC CAISVRFEEEQYF
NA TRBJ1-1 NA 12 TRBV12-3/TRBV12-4 TGTGCCAGCAGTTCAGTGAACACTGAAGCTTTCTTT CASSSVNTEAFF
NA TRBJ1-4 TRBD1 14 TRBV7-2 TGTGCCAGCAGCCTACAGGGGAATAATGAAAAACTGTTTTTT CASSLQGNNEKLFF
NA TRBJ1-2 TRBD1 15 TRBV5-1 TGCGCCAGCAGCCTTTCCGACAGGGAGACCTATGGCTACACCTTC CASSLSDRETYGYTF
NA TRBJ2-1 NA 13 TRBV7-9 TGTGCCAGCAGCTTAGAGGCCGCGGGTGAGCAGTTCTTC CASSLEAAGEQFF
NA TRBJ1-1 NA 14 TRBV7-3 TGTGCCAGCAGCTTAAGTGGCCTGAACACTGAAGCTTTCTTT CASSLSGLNTEAFF
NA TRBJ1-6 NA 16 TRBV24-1 TGTGCCACCACCTGCACCCTGGCAGGCCGGGGGTCACCCCTCCACTTT CATTCTLAGRGSPLHF
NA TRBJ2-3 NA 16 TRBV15 TGTGCCACCAGCAGAGGATGGAGACAGAGCGCAGATACGCAGTATTTT CATSRGWRQSADTQYF
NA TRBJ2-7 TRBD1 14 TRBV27 TGTGCCAGCAGTTCCCCGGGACAGGGGTACGAGCAGTACTTC CASSSPGQGYEQYF
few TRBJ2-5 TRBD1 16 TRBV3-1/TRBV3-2 TGTGCCAGCAGCCAATGGGGGACAGGGGACCAAGAGACCCAGTACTTC CASSQWGTGDQETQYF
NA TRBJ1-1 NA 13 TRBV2 TGTGCCAGCAGTGATCCAGGGCTGAGGGAAGCTTTCTTT CASSDPGLREAFF
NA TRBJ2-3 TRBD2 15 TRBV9 TGTGCCAGCAGCATTAGCGGGGGGCGAGCAGATACGCAGTATTTT CASSISGGRADTQYF
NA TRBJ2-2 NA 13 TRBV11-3 TGTGCCAGCGCTGAGGGTCGGGGCGGGGAGCTGTTTTTT CASAEGRGGELFF
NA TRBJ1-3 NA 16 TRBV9 TGTGCCAGCAGCGTAGGTGATGTGGGCGACGGAAACACCATATATTTT CASSVGDVGDGNTIYF
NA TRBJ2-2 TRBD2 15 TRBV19 TGTGCCAGTAGTATAAGCGGGGGGAACACCGGGGAGCTGTTTTTT CASSISGGNTGELFF
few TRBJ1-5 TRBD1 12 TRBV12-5 TGTGCTAGTGGTTTGGACGGACAGGGCCGGTATTTT CASGLDGQGRYF
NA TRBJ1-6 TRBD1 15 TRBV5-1 TGCGCCAGCCGGGGGACAGAGACTAACTCTTCACCCCTCCACTTT CASRGTETNSSPLHF
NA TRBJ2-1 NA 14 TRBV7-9 TGTGCCAGCAGCCGCGCGGGGTGGAGGAATGAGCAGTTCTTC CASSRAGWRNEQFF
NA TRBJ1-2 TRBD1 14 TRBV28 TGTGCCAGCAGATCCCCCGGGACAGCCTATGGCTACACCTTC CASRSPGTAYGYTF
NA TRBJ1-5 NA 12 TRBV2 TGTGCCAGCCACTATAGCAATCAGCCCCAGCATTTT CASHYSNQPQHF
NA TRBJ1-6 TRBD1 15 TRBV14 TGTGCCAGCAGCCCGGGACAGGGAAGGAATTCACCCCTCCACTTT CASSPGQGRNSPLHF
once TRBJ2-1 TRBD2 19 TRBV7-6 TGTGCCAGCAGCTTAGGCCTAGCGGGGGCCCCGAGCTCCTACAATGAGCAGTTCTTC CASSLGLAGAPSSYNEQFF
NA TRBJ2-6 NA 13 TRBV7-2 TGTGCCAGCAGCTCATCTGGGGCCAACGTCCTGACTTTC CASSSSGANVLTF
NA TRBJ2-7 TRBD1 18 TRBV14 TGTGCCAGCAGCCAAAAACGAGGGACAGAAGAAAAGTCCTACGAGCAGTACTTC CASSQKRGTEEKSYEQYF
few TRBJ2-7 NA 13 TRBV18 TGTGCCAGCTCACTGGGGCAGAACTACGAGCAGTACTTC CASSLGQNYEQYF
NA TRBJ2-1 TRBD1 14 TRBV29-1 TGCAGCGTGCCGGGACAGAGCTCCTACAATGAGCAGTTCTTC CSVPGQSSYNEQFF
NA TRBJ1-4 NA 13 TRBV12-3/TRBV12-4 TGTGCCAGCAGATCCGACAGTAGTGAAAAACTGTTTTTT CASRSDSSEKLFF
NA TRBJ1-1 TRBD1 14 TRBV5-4 TGTGCCAGCAGCCCGGGGACAGAGAACACTGAAGCTTTCTTT CASSPGTENTEAFF
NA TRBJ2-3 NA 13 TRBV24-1 TGTGCCACCGGGGGCATAACCGGGGATACGCAGTATTTT CATGGITGDTQYF